Reported below is one T cell receptor beta chain. This sample was included in a study of blood T cell repertoires in COVID-19. Across the study: Donors in the United States, Italy and Spain gave samples during acute or convalescent COVID-19. Sources were T cells, B-cell-depleted T cells, or PBMCs; the material itself was cDNA or gDNA.

As handled by the study authors: For nucleated cells, counts were estimated from reference gene primer amplification. Profiled with immunoSEQ multiplex PCR; TCRdb holds only in-frame clones, not every one. The DNA gave D and trimming, while V, J and clone size come from that table. This table holds some 250,000 clones, 88% found once. Germline V lookup: CDR1 SNHLY, CDR2 FYNNEI. Trimming took 4 bases from V and 2 from J; bases not matched to a gene: 6. The CDR3 consists of 15 residues. The receptor was isolated from a woman in her twenties or thirties with acute or convalescent COVID-19. The source material was peripheral blood. The rearrangement joins TRBV2 to TRBJ2-5; 8 nucleotides line up with TRBD1. DNA of the CDR3: TGTGCCAGCAGTGGGCGGACAGGGTCTCAAGAGACCCAGTACTTC. The encoded protein is CASSGRTGSQETQYF. Combining the CDR3 with reference TRBV2 and TRBJ2-5 gives the whole variable domain EPEVTQTPSHQVTQMGQEVILRCVPISNHLYFYWYRQILGQKVEFLVSFYNNEISEKSEIFDDQFSVERPDGSNFTLKIRSTKLEDSAMYFCASSGRTGSQETQYFGPGTRLLVL.